The clone carrying this TCR beta chain was counted at least ten times. Each CDR3 protein gets one entry after TCRdb re-called the 5' RACE reads with MiXCR. The sample shows some 28,000 distinct CDR3 sequences, more than 8% of them seen only once. This entry comes from a study of spatial heterogeneity in lung cancer. The CDR3 covers 16 residues. Germline loops: CDR1 SNHLY, CDR2 FYNNEI. With 3 bases removed from V and 0 bases from J, the gap between germline ends came to 13 bases. Regarding time point: sample taken at primary tumor resection. The input material, whole RNA from tumor, nontumor lung or frozen PBMC, was sequenced unsorted.

This chain uses TRBV2 with TRBJ2-3, with D hard to call. The sample here was PBMCs, taken at surgery. The receptor was derived from a female donor with early-stage non-small cell lung cancer. The CDR3 sequence: CASSEVRRTSTDTQYF. CDR3 coding DNA: TGTGCCAGCAGTGAGGTCCGGCGAACTAGCACAGATACGCAGTATTTT.